The 19 T cell receptor beta chains presented below share a single source sample, sequenced in a study of T-cell reconstitution after alpha-beta-depleted transplantation in children. TCRbeta library preparation incorporated unique molecular identifiers. Each CDR3 protein is one row after TCRdb ran MiXCR on the PCR reads. This sample has 220,000 or so distinct CDR3 sequences, with just under 8.5% found just once. The specimen comprised PBMCs, mostly from graft donor cells, sampled 180 days after TCRalphabeta/CD19-depleted stem cell transplant. The source is a male patient under 18 who had a stem cell transplant for acute lymphoblastic leukemia, so the T cells may come from the graft donor.

This clonotype was picked up many times. The chain joins TRBV20-1 to TRBJ1-3; no definite D call. CDR3 size: 15 residues. Germline-derived CDR1 and CDR2 are DFQATT and SNEGSKA (reference sequence). V was pared by 3 bases and J by 0 bases, with 12 bases between. The CDR3 DNA sequence: TGCAGTGCTAGGAAGGGAACTGTCTCTGGAAACACCATATATTTT. Translated, it gives CSARKGTVSGNTIYF.

This clonotype was recorded at least ten times. The J gene is TRBJ2-3, the V gene TRBV5-1; the match to TRBD2 covers 12 bases. From germline, CDR1 is SGHRS and CDR2 YFSETQ. The CDR3 spans 17 residues. Losses at the gene ends were 2 bases for V and 6 bases for J; bases not matched to a gene: 10. CDR3 loop: CASSFIPLAGGPDTQYF. The CDR3, as DNA: TGCGCCAGCAGCTTCATACCTCTAGCGGGGGGGCCGGATACGCAGTATTTT.

This clonotype has only a few counts. The chain is built from TRBV20-1 and TRBJ2-7, with 9 bases identical to TRBD2. CDR3 length: 15 amino acids. The germline gives CDR1 DFQATT, CDR2 SNEGSKA (reference sequence). J lost 3 bases, V lost 6 bases, and 12 bases had no gene match. CDR3 nucleotide sequence: TGCAGTGCCGGACTAGCGATGGGGCCTTACTACGAGCAGTACTTC. Translating it yields CSAGLAMGPYYEQYF.

In its sample, this clonotype was seen many times. The chain couples TRBV5-1 to TRBJ2-1; TRBD2 might be the D (5 bases). The germline CDR1 and CDR2 sequences are SGHRS and YFSETQ. V dropped 4 bases and J dropped 8 bases, with 13 bases sitting between them. The CDR3 sequence is 13 residues long. CDR3 protein: CASSPDSADEQFF. The CDR3 bases are TGCGCCAGCAGCCCGGACTCGGCGGATGAGCAGTTCTTC.

In this sample, this clonotype turned up many times. J is TRBJ2-1 and V is TRBV3-1; TRBD2 aligns across 14 bases. With 3 bases clipped from V and 8 bases from J, the junction kept 9 bases outside the gene matches. CDR1 LGHDT and CDR2 YNNKEL come from the germline V gene (reference sequence). This CDR3 spans 17 amino acids. The CDR3: CASSQTGTSGSGDEQFF. CDR3 sequence (DNA): TGTGCCAGCAGCCAGACCGGGACTAGCGGGAGCGGCGATGAGCAGTTCTTC.

This clonotype occurred many times. This chain uses TRBV5-1 with TRBJ2-6; 10 bases line up with TRBD2. V shed 2 bases, J shed 9 bases, and the junction held 2 bases outside the gene matches. CDR1 and CDR2 from the germline V gene are SGHRS and YFSETQ. The CDR3 has 14 amino acids. Here the CDR3 DNA reads TGCGCCAGCAGCTTAAGCGGGAGGGTCAACGTCCTGACTTTC. Translating gives CASSLSGRVNVLTF.

This clonotype came up many times. The chain couples TRBV24-1 to TRBJ2-1, with 8 bases aligning to TRBD2. The CDR3 runs 15 residues. With 6 bases clipped from V and 9 bases from J, the junction kept 12 bases outside the gene matches. Germline-derived CDR1 and CDR2 are KGHDR and SFDVKD. The CDR3 DNA is TGTGCCACCAGTTCGGGTGGACTAGCCCTATTTGAGCAGTTCTTC. It codes for CATSSGGLALFEQFF.

At least ten counts were recorded for this clonotype. The chain is built from TRBV3-1 and TRBJ1-1; TRBD1 is a possible D gene (5 bases). CDR3 length equals 14 residues. The V gene lost 2 bases and the J gene lost 4 bases, with 11 bases spanning the gap. Germline CDR1 LGHDT, CDR2 YNNKEL (reference sequence). The CDR3 nucleotides are TGTGCCAGCAGCCAACATCCGGGGACCACTGAAGCTTTCTTT. The encoded protein is CASSQHPGTTEAFF. Using reference TRBV3-1 and TRBJ1-1 for the parts outside the CDR3, the full variable domain is DTAVSQTPKYLVTQMGNDKSIKCEQNLGHDTMYWYKQDSKKFLKIMFSYNNKELIINETVPNRFSPKSPDKAHLNLHINSLELGDSAVYFCASSQHPGTTEAFFGQGTRLTVV.

This clonotype was detected ten times or more. The V call is TRBV20-1, the J call TRBJ2-3; 7 positions agree with TRBD2. Germline-derived CDR1 and CDR2 are DFQATT and SNEGSKA (reference sequence). Losses at the gene ends were 3 bases for V and 2 bases for J; bases not matched to a gene: 5. This CDR3 contains 14 residues. The CDR3 is CSARPAGSTDTQYF. The CDR3 nucleotides are TGCAGTGCTAGGCCAGCGGGGTCCACAGATACGCAGTATTTT.

In its sample, this clonotype was seen once. With a much larger clone just one base away, this may be a read error. Because the CDR3 is missing its conserved closing phenylalanine or tryptophan, this is likely a read error. The limits of the CDR3 on the DNA are not certain, so only TCRdb's listed CDR3 is given. The chain employs TRBV20-1 and TRBJ2-2; the DNA was not compared with TRBD1, the D call given in the table. The germline V gene encodes CDR1 DFQATT and CDR2 SNEGSKA (reference sequence). The CDR3 contains 14 residues when both ends are counted. CDR3 loop: CSATDRGWTGELLL.

This clonotype was found many times. This chain uses TRBV28 with TRBJ1-6; D possibly corresponds to TRBD1 (5 bases). The CDR3 totals 16 residues. V lost 3 bases and J lost 2, with 11 bases in between. Germline V CDR1 and CDR2: MDHEN, SYDVKM. CDR3 in DNA: TGTGCCAGCAGTTTTTCCGGGGGTACCTATAATTCACCCCTCCACTTT. Protein: CASSFSGGTYNSPLHF.

This clonotype was found many times. V and J are TRBV4-2 and TRBJ2-1; perhaps TRBD1 as D (5 bases). This CDR3 spans 14 amino acids. The ends were cut back, 0 bases at V and 13 bases at J, with 16 bases in the middle. CDR1 and CDR2 from the germline V gene are LGHNA and YNFKEQ. This chain's CDR3 is CASSQDRAGRLQFF. CDR3 DNA sequence: TGTGCCAGCAGCCAAGATAGGGCAGGGCGGTTACAGTTCTTC.

This clonotype was observed many times. This rearrangement joins TRBV15 to TRBJ2-5; maybe TRBD2 (5 bases). Between the trimmed V and J ends, which lost 0 bases and 4 bases, there was a span of 15 bases. CDR1 LNHNV and CDR2 YYDKDF come from the germline V gene (reference sequence). CDR3 length: 16 residues. Written as DNA, the CDR3 is TGTGCCACCAGCAGAGATAGCGACCCAAGAGGAGAGACCCAGTACTTC. Translated, it gives CATSRDSDPRGETQYF.

As to this clonotype: With a much larger clone just one base away, this may be a read error. The rearrangement uses TRBV20-1 and TRBJ2-7; TRBD2 matches at 7 bases. Per the germline V gene, CDR1 is DFQATT and CDR2 is SNEGSKA (reference sequence). CDR3 length equals 14 residues. Germline trimming cut 6 bases from V and 7 bases from J; bases unmatched to any gene: 15. For the CDR3, the DNA is TGCAGTGCCTTCCAACCGGGACGAGCGGGGGAGCAGTACTTC. Its translation is CSAFQPGRAGEQYF.

This clonotype was seen ten or more times. The chain is built from TRBV7-2 and TRBJ2-1; TRBD2 is a possible D gene (6 bases). V was clipped by 4 bases and J by 7 bases, with 20 bases between them. Germline V lookup: CDR1 SGHTA, CDR2 FQGNSA. CDR3 size: 16 residues. The CDR3 sequence is CASSSPGLPSRNEQFF. In nucleotides, the CDR3 is TGTGCCAGCAGCTCGCCGGGACTCCCTAGTAGGAATGAGCAGTTCTTC.

This clonotype was recorded at least ten times. J is TRBJ1-1 and V is TRBV4-1, with D possibly matching TRBD1 (5 bases). The CDR3 extends over 15 amino acids. Looked up from germline, CDR1 is MGHRA and CDR2 is YSYEKL. Trimming removed 0 bases at V and 4 bases at J, with 12 bases between. The CDR3 is CASSQDWGVSTEAFF. The CDR3 DNA is TGCGCCAGCAGCCAAGATTGGGGGGTCAGCACTGAAGCTTTCTTT.

This clonotype showed up many times. The chain is built from TRBV29-1 and TRBJ1-2; 7 bases agree with TRBD1. CDR3 length: 14 amino acids. CDR1 and CDR2 from the germline V gene are SQVTM and ANQGSEA. Trimming took 4 bases from V and 0 from J; bases not matched to a gene: 5. DNA of the CDR3: TGCAGCGTTGCCCCCGGGACAGCTAACTATGGCTACACCTTC. It encodes CSVAPGTANYGYTF.

This clonotype was seen at least ten times. The V and J genes are TRBV24-1 and TRBJ1-1; D not certain. The CDR3 consists of 12 residues. Trimming shortened V by 7 bases and J by 8 bases, and 13 bases separated the two germline ends. The V gene's germline CDR1 is KGHDR and CDR2 SFDVKD. The CDR3 region is CATSEDGREAFF. In nucleotides, the CDR3 is TGTGCCACCAGCGAGGACGGAAGAGAAGCTTTCTTT.

There are many counts of this clonotype. V gene TRBV10-3 combines with J gene TRBJ1-1; 8 bases fit TRBD1. J lost 10 bases, V lost 2 bases, and 15 bases had no gene match. Germline-derived CDR1 and CDR2 are ENHRY and SYGVKD. The CDR3 sequence is 16 residues long. The CDR3 here is CAISEPPGRGLLGAFF. Here the CDR3 DNA reads TGTGCCATCAGTGAGCCCCCGGGCAGGGGGCTATTAGGAGCTTTCTTT.